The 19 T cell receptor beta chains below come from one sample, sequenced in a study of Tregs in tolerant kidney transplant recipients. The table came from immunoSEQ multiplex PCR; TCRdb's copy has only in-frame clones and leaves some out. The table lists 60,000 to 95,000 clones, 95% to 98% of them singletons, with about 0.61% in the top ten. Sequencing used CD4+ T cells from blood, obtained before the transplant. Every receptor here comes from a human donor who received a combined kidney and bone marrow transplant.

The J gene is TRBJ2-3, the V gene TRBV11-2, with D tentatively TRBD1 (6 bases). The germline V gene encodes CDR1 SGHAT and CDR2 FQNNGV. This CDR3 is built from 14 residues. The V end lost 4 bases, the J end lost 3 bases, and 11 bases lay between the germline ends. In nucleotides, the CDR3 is TGTGCCAGCAGCTCGGACAGTAGAACAGATACGCAGTATTTT. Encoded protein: CASSSDSRTDTQYF.

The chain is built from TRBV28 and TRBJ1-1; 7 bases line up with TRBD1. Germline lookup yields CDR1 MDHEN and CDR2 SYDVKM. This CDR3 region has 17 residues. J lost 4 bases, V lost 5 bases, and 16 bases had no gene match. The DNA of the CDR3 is TGTGCCAGCAGTCTATTACGGGGACAGTTCTACAGCACTGAAGCTTTCTTT. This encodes CASSLLRGQFYSTEAFF.

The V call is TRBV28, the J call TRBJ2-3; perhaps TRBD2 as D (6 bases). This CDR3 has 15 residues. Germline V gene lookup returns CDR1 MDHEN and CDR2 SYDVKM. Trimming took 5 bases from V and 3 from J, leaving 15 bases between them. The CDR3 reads CASSPMGLTTDTQYF. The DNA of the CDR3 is TGTGCCAGCAGTCCCATGGGACTTACGACAGATACGCAGTATTTT.

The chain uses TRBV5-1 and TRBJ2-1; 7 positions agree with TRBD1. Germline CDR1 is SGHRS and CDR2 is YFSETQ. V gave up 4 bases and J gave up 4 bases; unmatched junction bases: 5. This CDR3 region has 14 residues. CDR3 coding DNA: TGCGCCAGCAGCGCCGGGACAGTGTACAATGAGCAGTTCTTC. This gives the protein CASSAGTVYNEQFF.

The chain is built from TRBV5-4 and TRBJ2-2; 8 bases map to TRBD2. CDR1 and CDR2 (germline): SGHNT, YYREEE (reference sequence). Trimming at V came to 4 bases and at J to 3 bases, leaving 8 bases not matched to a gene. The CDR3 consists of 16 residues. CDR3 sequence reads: CASSPGGTRDTGELFF. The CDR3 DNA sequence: TGTGCCAGCAGCCCCGGCGGGACTAGGGACACCGGGGAGCTGTTTTTT.

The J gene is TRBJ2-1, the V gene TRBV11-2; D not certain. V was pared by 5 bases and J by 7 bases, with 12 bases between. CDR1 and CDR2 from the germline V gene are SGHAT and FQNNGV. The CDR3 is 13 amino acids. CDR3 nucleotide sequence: TGTGCCAGCAGCCTCCGACTGGATAATGAGCAGTTCTTC. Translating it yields CASSLRLDNEQFF. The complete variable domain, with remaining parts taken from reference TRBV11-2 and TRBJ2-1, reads EAGVAQSPRYKIIEKRQSVAFWCNPISGHATLYWYQQILGQGPKLLIQFQNNGVVDDSQLPKDRFSAERLKGVDSTLKIQPAKLEDSAVYLCASSLRLDNEQFFGPGTRLTVL.

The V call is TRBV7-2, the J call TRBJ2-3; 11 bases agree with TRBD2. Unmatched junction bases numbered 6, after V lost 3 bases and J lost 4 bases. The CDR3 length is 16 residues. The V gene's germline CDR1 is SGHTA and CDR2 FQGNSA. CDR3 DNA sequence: TGTGCCAGCAGCTTCAATCTAGCGGGAGGTTCAGATACGCAGTATTTT. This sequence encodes CASSFNLAGGSDTQYF.

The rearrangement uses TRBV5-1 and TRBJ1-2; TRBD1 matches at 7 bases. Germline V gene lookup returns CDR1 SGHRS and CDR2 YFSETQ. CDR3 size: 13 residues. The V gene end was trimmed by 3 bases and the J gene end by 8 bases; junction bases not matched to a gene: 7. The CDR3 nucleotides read TGCGCCAGCAGCTCACTCCAGGGGGAAGGCTACACCTTC. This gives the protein CASSSLQGEGYTF.

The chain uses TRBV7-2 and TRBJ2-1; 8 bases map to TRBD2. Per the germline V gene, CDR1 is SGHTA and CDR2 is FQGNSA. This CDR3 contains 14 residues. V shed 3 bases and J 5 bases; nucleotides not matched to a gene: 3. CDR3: CASSFQGLDNEQFF. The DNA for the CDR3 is TGTGCCAGCAGCTTCCAGGGACTAGACAATGAGCAGTTCTTC.

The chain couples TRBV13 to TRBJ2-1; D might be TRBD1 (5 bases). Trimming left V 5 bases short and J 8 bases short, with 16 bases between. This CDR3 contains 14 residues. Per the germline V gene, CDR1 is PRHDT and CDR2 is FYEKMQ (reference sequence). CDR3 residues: CASSPRTYRDEQFF. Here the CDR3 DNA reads TGTGCCAGCAGCCCTCGGACATACCGGGATGAGCAGTTCTTC.

The CDR3 bases are TGTGCCAGCAGCCGCGGACAGGGGGGGGCTGAAAACACCATATATTTT. It specifies CASSRGQGGAENTIYF. V is TRBV7-9 and J is TRBJ1-3; 10 bases match TRBD1. Germline CDR1 reads SEHNR; CDR2 reads FQNEAQ (reference sequence). Unmatched junction bases numbered 10, after V lost 5 bases and J lost 6 bases. This CDR3 contains 16 residues.

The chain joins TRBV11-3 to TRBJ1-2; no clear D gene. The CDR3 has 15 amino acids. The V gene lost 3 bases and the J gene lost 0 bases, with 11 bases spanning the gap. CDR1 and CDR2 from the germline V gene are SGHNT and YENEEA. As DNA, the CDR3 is TGTGCCAGCAGCTTCACCAGGTGGGCTAACTATGGCTACACCTTC. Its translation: CASSFTRWANYGYTF.

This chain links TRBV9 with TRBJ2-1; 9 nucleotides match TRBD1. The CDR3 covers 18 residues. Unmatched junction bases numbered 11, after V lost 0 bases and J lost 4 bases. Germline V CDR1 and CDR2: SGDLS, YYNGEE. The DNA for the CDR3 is TGTGCCAGCAGCGTAGTCCCGGGACAGGGAGGGGGGTACAATGAGCAGTTCTTC. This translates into CASSVVPGQGGGYNEQFF.

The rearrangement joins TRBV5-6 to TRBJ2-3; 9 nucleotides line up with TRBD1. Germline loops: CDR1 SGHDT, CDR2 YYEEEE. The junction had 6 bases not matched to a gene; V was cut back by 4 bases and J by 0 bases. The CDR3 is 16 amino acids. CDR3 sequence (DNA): TGTGCCAGCAGCCCCGACAGGGGGGCTAGCACAGATACGCAGTATTTT. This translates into CASSPDRGASTDTQYF.

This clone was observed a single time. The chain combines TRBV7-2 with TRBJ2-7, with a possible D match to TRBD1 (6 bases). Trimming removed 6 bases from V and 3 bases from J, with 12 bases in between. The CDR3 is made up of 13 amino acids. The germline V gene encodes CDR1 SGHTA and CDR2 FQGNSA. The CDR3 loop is CASRKDRNYEQYF. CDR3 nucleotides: TGTGCCAGCAGAAAAGACAGGAACTACGAGCAGTACTTC.

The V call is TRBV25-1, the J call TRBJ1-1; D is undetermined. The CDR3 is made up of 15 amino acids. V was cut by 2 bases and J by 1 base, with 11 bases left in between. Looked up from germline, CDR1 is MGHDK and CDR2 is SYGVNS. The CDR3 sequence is CASSEAGHWNTEAFF. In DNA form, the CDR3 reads TGTGCCAGCAGTGAAGCGGGTCACTGGAACACTGAAGCTTTCTTT. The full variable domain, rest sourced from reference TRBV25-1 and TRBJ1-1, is EADIYQTPRYLVIGTGKKITLECSQTMGHDKMYWYQQDPGMELHLIHYSYGVNSTEKGDLSSESTVSRIRTEHFPLTLESARPSHTSQYLCASSEAGHWNTEAFFGQGTRLTVV.

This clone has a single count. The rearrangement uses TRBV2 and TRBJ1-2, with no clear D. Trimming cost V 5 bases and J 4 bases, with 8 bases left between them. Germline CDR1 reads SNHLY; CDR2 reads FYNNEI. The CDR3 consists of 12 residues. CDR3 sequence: CASSLDTYGYTF. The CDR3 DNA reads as TGTGCCAGCAGTCTTGACACCTATGGCTACACCTTC. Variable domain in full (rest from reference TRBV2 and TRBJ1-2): EPEVTQTPSHQVTQMGQEVILRCVPISNHLYFYWYRQILGQKVEFLVSFYNNEISEKSEIFDDQFSVERPDGSNFTLKIRSTKLEDSAMYFCASSLDTYGYTFGSGTRLTVV.

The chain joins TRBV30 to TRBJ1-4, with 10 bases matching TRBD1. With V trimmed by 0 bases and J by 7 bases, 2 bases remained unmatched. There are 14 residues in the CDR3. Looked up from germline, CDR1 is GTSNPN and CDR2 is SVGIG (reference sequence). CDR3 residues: CAWSVDRGLEKLFF. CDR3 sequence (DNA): TGTGCCTGGAGTGTAGACAGGGGGCTTGAAAAACTGTTTTTT. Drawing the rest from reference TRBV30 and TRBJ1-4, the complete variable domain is SQTIHQWPATLVQPVGSPLSLECTVEGTSNPNLYWYRQAAGRGLQLLFYSVGIGQISSEVPQNLSASRPQDRQFILSSKKLLLSDSGFYLCAWSVDRGLEKLFFGSGTQLSVL.

CDR3 in DNA: TGTGCCAGCAGCGGAAAGGGGGCTACCTACGAGCAGTACTTC. Protein: CASSGKGATYEQYF. The rearrangement uses TRBV5-4 and TRBJ2-7; 7 nucleotides agree with TRBD1. Germline CDR1 and CDR2: SGHNT and YYREEE (reference sequence). Germline trimming cut 4 bases from V and 2 bases from J; bases unmatched to any gene: 6. This CDR3 is built from 14 residues.